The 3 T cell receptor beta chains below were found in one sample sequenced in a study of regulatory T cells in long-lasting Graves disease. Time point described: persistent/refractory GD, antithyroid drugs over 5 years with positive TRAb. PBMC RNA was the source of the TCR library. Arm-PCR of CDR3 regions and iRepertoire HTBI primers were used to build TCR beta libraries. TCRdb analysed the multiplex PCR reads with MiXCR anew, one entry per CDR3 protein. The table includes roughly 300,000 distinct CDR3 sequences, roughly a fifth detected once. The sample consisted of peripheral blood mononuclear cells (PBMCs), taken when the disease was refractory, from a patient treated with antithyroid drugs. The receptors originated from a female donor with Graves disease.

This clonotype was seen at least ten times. The CDR3 DNA follows: TGTGCCAGCAGTTTCGGTGGGAAGGAGACCCAGTACTTC. Translation gives CASSFGGKETQYF. The chain is built from TRBV12-3 or TRBV12-4 and TRBJ2-5; D is unresolved. This CDR3 is built from 13 residues. Deletions cut 3 bases from V and 5 bases from J, with 10 bases between.

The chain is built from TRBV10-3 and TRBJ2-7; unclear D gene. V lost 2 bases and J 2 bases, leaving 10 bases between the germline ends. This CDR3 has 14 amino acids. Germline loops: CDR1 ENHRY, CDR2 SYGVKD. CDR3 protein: CAISEGSRAYEQYF. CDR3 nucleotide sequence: TGTGCCATCAGTGAGGGGTCTCGCGCCTACGAGCAGTACTTC.

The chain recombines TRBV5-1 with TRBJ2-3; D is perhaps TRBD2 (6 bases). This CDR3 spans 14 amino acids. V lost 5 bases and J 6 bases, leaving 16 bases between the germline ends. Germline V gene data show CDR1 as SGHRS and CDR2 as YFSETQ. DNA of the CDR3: TGCGCCAGCAGGACCCAGTCGGAGGGGGATACGCAGTATTTT. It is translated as CASRTQSEGDTQYF. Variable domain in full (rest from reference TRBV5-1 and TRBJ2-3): KAGVTQTPRYLIKTRGQQVTLSCSPISGHRSVSWYQQTPGQGLQFLFEYFSETQRNKGNFPGRFSGRQFSNSRSEMNVSTLELGDSALYLCASRTQSEGDTQYFGPGTRLTVL.